The text below deals with one TCR beta chain. The antigen is unknown. Patients picked for sequencing had shown CD8+CD57+ cell expansion detected by flow cytometry. This entry comes from a study of CD8+CD57+ T cells in acquired aplastic anemia. Study findings and constraints: Patients had under 30 CD8+ CDR3 sequences in common with controls (the shared set).

Profiling of TCR beta VDJ combinations and CDR3 sequences used genomic DNA as template. TCRdb re-called the reads with MiXCR, one entry per CDR3 protein. The repertoire consists of about 180,000 distinct CDR3 sequences, with approximately 48% occurring once and the leading ten covering about 1.7%. Sequencing used sorted CD4+, CD8+, or CD8+CD57+ T cells (not recorded which) from PBMCs. The TCR originated in a human donor with aplastic anemia.

As DNA, the CDR3 is TGTGCCAGCAGCTTGGTGGCTAGCGGGACAGATACGCAGTATTTT. Protein sequence: CASSLVASGTDTQYF. This chain joins TRBV5-4 and TRBJ2-3, with TRBD2 identical over 8 bases. With V trimmed by 0 bases and J by 3 bases, 3 bases remained unmatched. This CDR3 has 15 amino acids. Germline assignment: CDR1 SGHNT and CDR2 YYREEE (reference sequence).